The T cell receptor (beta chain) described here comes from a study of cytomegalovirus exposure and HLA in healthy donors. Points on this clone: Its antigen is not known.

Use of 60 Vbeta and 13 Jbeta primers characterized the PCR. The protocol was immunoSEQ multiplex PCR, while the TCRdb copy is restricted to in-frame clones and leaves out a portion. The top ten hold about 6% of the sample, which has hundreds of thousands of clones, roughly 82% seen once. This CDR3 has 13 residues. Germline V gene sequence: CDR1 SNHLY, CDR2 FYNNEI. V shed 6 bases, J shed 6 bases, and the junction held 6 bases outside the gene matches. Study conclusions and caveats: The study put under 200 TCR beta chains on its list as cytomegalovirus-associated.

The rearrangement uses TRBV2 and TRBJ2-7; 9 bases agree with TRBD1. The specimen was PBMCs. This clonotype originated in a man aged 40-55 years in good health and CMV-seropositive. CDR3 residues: CASRTGQGFEQYF. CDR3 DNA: TGTGCCAGCAGAACGGGACAGGGATTCGAGCAGTACTTC.